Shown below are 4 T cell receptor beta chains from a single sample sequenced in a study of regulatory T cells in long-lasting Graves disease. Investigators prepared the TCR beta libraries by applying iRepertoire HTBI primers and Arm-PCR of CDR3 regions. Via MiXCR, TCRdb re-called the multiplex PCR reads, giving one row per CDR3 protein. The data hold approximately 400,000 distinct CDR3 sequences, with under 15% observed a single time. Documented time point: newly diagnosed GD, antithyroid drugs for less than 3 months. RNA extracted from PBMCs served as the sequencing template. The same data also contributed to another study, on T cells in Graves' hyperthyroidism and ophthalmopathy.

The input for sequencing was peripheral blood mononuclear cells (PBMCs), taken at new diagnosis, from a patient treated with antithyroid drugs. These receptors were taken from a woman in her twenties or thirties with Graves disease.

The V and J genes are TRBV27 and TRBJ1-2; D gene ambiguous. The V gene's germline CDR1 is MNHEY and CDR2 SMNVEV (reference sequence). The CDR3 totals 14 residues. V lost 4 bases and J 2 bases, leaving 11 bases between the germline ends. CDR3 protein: CASSSPERNYGYTF. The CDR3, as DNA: TGTGCCAGCAGTTCCCCGGAGAGGAACTATGGCTACACCTTC.

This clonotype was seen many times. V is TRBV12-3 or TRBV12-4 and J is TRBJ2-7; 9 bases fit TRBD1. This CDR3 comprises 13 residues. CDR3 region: CAVQGQGTYEQYF. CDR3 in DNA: TGTGCTGTCCAGGGACAGGGAACCTACGAGCAGTACTTC.

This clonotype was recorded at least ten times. In nucleotides, the CDR3 is TGTGCCAGCTCACCACGAAGTACAGGGAGGCACACTGAAGCTTTCTTT. It encodes CASSPRSTGRHTEAFF. The genes are TRBV18 and TRBJ1-1; TRBD1 is a possible D gene (6 bases). This CDR3 is built from 16 residues. Trimming removed 1 base from V and 3 bases from J, with 15 bases in between. Germline loops: CDR1 KGHSH, CDR2 LQKENI.

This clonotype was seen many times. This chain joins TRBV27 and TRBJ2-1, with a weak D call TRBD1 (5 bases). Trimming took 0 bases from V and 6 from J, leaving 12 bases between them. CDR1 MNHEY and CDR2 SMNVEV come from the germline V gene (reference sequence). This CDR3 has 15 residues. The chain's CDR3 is CASSLSVQAINEQFF. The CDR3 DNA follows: TGTGCCAGCAGTTTATCGGTACAGGCGATCAATGAGCAGTTCTTC.